These 21 T cell receptor beta chains were all obtained from the same sample, sequenced in a study of spatial heterogeneity in lung cancer. Documented time point: blood at routine non-recurrence follow-up after resection. TCRdb used MiXCR to reprocess the 5' RACE reads, holding one entry per CDR3 protein. The table has around 98,000 distinct CDR3 sequences, approximately 19% seen once. This specimen was PBMCs, taken at follow-up. These receptors were taken from a male donor with early-stage non-small cell lung cancer.

This clonotype was recorded at least ten times. The junction departs from germline at one end; a sequencing error may be responsible. The rearrangement joins TRBV29-1 to TRBJ2-6, with D unclear. This CDR3 has 12 residues. The germline V gene has CDR1 SQVTM and CDR2 ANQGSEA. CDR3 sequence: CSVVHGPNVLTF. The CDR3 DNA reads TGCAGCGTCGTCCATGGGCCCAACGTCCTGACTTTC.

This clonotype showed up just a few times. CDR3 amino acids: CASSLVLSGGKTGELFF. DNA of the CDR3: TGTGCCAGCAGCTTAGTCCTGTCGGGAGGAAAGACCGGGGAGCTGTTTTTT. J is TRBJ2-2 and V is TRBV7-2; TRBD2 aligns across 7 bases. Germline trimming cut 1 base from V and 5 bases from J; bases unmatched to any gene: 10. CDR1 is SGHTA, CDR2 FQGNSA, per germline. The CDR3 extends over 17 amino acids.

This clonotype was recorded many times. J is TRBJ1-4 and V is TRBV3-1; possibly TRBD1 for D (5 bases). Trimming took 5 bases from V and 0 from J, leaving 7 bases between them. Germline CDR1 and CDR2: LGHDT and YNNKEL (reference sequence). The length of the CDR3 is 14 residues. CDR3 in DNA: TGTGCCAGCAGCTGGGACCCAACTAATGAAAAACTGTTTTTT. The encoded protein is CASSWDPTNEKLFF.

The rearrangement joins TRBV6-6 to TRBJ2-3, with a tentative D call TRBD1 (6 bases). CDR1 and CDR2 from the germline V gene are MNHNY and SVGAGI (reference sequence). The V end was cut by 10 bases, the J end by 2 bases, with 10 bases between. This CDR3 spans 12 amino acids. Written as DNA, the CDR3 is TGTGCCACAGGGGTTAACACAGATACGCAGTATTTT. This encodes CATGVNTDTQYF.

This clonotype was found a few times. The chain combines TRBV20-1 with TRBJ1-6; 7 positions match TRBD1. Germline V gene sequence: CDR1 DFQATT, CDR2 SNEGSKA (reference sequence). This CDR3 comprises 16 residues. The junction had 15 bases not matched to a gene; V was cut back by 6 bases and J by 7 bases. CDR3 coding DNA: TGCAGTGCCCGAGCAGAGGGGGCTTATAGGAATTCACCCCTCCACTTT. This translates into CSARAEGAYRNSPLHF.

This clonotype was seen a handful of times. The chain employs TRBV6-6 and TRBJ2-3; weak D call: TRBD1 (5 bases). CDR3 length: 14 amino acids. The germline CDR1 and CDR2 sequences are MNHNY and SVGAGI (reference sequence). The germline V and J ends were trimmed by 6 bases and 3 bases, with 13 bases remaining between them. CDR3 amino acids: CASSQGRKTDTQYF. For the CDR3, the DNA is TGTGCCAGCAGCCAGGGTCGGAAGACAGATACGCAGTATTTT.

The chain links TRBV11-1 to TRBJ2-7; D perhaps matches TRBD1 (5 bases). V was clipped by 5 bases and J by 4 bases, with 12 bases between them. This CDR3 comprises 13 residues. Germline V CDR1 and CDR2: SGHAT, FQDESV (reference sequence). CDR3 nucleotides: TGTGCCAGCAGCAGGGGTCCAGGGTACGAGCAGTACTTC. Protein product: CASSRGPGYEQYF.

The chain joins TRBV27 to TRBJ2-2; TRBD1 matches at 7 bases. This CDR3 comprises 16 residues. Germline CDR1 MNHEY, CDR2 SMNVEV (reference sequence). Germline trimming cut 2 bases from V and 1 base from J; bases unmatched to any gene: 4. As DNA, the CDR3 is TGTGCCAGCAGTTTAAAGGGGGCTTGGAACACCGGGGAGCTGTTTTTT. It encodes CASSLKGAWNTGELFF.

The chain combines TRBV5-4 with TRBJ1-6; D is undetermined. Germline V gene sequence: CDR1 SGHNT, CDR2 YYREEE (reference sequence). CDR3 length: 12 residues. Trimming pared 2 bases from V and 7 bases from J, leaving 4 bases between. CDR3 in amino acids: CASSFVNSPLHF. DNA for the CDR3: TGTGCCAGCAGCTTTGTAAATTCACCCCTCCACTTT.

CDR3 sequence reads: CASSLGAIETQYF. In nucleotides, the CDR3 is TGCGCCAGCAGCTTGGGGGCGATAGAGACCCAGTACTTC. The chain recombines TRBV5-1 with TRBJ2-5; D not resolved. The CDR3 contains 13 residues. Trimming pared 0 bases from V and 4 bases from J, leaving 7 bases between. The germline gives CDR1 SGHRS, CDR2 YFSETQ.

This clonotype was seen only a few times. The chain combines TRBV3-1 with TRBJ1-6; D is ambiguous. Deletions cut 6 bases from V and 9 bases from J, with 9 bases between. Germline lookup yields CDR1 LGHDT and CDR2 YNNKEL (reference sequence). The CDR3 spans 12 residues. The chain's CDR3 is CASSGGSSPLHF. CDR3 nucleotides: TGTGCCAGCAGTGGAGGAAGTTCACCCCTCCACTTT.

V usage is TRBV3-1 and J usage is TRBJ1-2, with 7 positions matching TRBD1. The germline V gene has CDR1 LGHDT and CDR2 YNNKEL (reference sequence). V gave up 3 bases and J gave up 12 bases; unmatched junction bases: 7. The length of the CDR3 is 12 residues. The CDR3 loop is CASSQGTAGNTF. CDR3 coding DNA: TGTGCCAGCAGCCAGGGGACAGCCGGTAACACCTTC.

The chain carries TRBV4-2 and TRBJ1-2; 8 positions match TRBD1. This CDR3 is built from 13 residues. Trimming took 4 bases from V and 4 from J; bases not matched to a gene: 2. Germline V gene data show CDR1 as LGHNA and CDR2 as YNFKEQ. CDR3 coding DNA: TGTGCCAGCAGCCCAGGGGGCAGCTATGGCTACACCTTC. This translates into CASSPGGSYGYTF.

The chain couples TRBV27 to TRBJ2-4, with D possibly TRBD1 on 6 matching bases. This CDR3 is 14 amino acids long. V lost 3 bases to trimming and J lost 3 bases, with 9 bases between them. From germline, CDR1 is MNHEY and CDR2 SMNVEV (reference sequence). DNA of the CDR3: TGTGCCAGCAGTTTGGCAGGGGTCAAAAACATTCAGTACTTC. Translation gives CASSLAGVKNIQYF.

As for this clonotype: At one of its ends the junction is not consistent with the germline gene, which may arise from a read error. V is TRBV7-2 and J is TRBJ2-1; perhaps TRBD2 as D (5 bases). Germline CDR1 and CDR2: SGHTA and FQGNSA. This CDR3 spans 14 amino acids. CDR3 amino acids: CVSSTETGRNEQFF. CDR3 bases: TGTGTCAGCAGCACTGAAACGGGAAGAAATGAGCAGTTCTTC.

The chain joins TRBV5-1 to TRBJ2-7; D not certain. The CDR3 spans 15 residues. Germline CDR1 is SGHRS and CDR2 is YFSETQ. V was trimmed by 4 bases and J by 3 bases, leaving 17 bases between them. The CDR3 spells CASSPDLWRDYEQYF. The CDR3 DNA is TGCGCCAGCAGCCCAGATCTATGGAGAGACTACGAGCAGTACTTC.

This clonotype was counted only a few times. The chain uses TRBV3-2 and TRBJ1-2; TRBD1, the table's D call, was not compared with the DNA. TRBV3-2 is classified as a pseudogene. The CDR3 length is 12 residues. CDR3 loop: CASSSRQHGYTF. In DNA form, the CDR3 reads TGTGCCAGCAGCTCGCGACAGCACGGCTACACCTTC.

There are a few counts of this clonotype. V usage is TRBV3-1 and J usage is TRBJ2-7; TRBD1 might be the D (5 bases). This CDR3 comprises 15 residues. Germline CDR1 reads LGHDT; CDR2 reads YNNKEL (reference sequence). Trimming left V 2 bases short and J 3 bases short, with 14 bases between. CDR3 protein: CASSQSDSENYEQYF. The CDR3 region has the DNA TGTGCCAGCAGCCAAAGCGACAGCGAAAACTACGAGCAGTACTTC.

This clonotype was found a few times. V and J are TRBV4-2 and TRBJ1-4, with D perhaps matching TRBD1 (6 bases). Germline-derived CDR1 and CDR2 are LGHNA and YNFKEQ. This CDR3 spans 15 amino acids. The V end was cut by 3 bases, the J end by 7 bases, with 15 bases between. The chain's CDR3 is CASSQEFGQIEKLFF. The CDR3 DNA reads TGTGCCAGCAGCCAGGAGTTCGGACAGATTGAAAAACTGTTTTTT.

The V gene is TRBV9, the J gene TRBJ1-1; the D is unclear. Germline-derived CDR1 and CDR2 are SGDLS and YYNGEE. This CDR3 has 13 residues. The V and J ends lost 3 bases and 6 bases respectively, with 12 bases between them. The DNA of the CDR3 is TGTGCCAGCAGCGAGTGGCCAGGTTCTGAAGCTTTCTTT. This codes for CASSEWPGSEAFF.

This clonotype was recorded a few times. This chain links TRBV2 with TRBJ2-2, with 8 positions matching TRBD1. V lost 6 bases to trimming and J lost 5 bases; unmatched junction nucleotides: 5. This CDR3 spans 14 amino acids. In germline, CDR1 is SNHLY, CDR2 FYNNEI. This CDR3 is CASRGQGWTGELFF. CDR3 coding DNA: TGTGCCAGCAGAGGACAGGGCTGGACCGGGGAGCTGTTTTTT.